This T cell receptor beta chain was profiled in a study of blood T cell repertoires in COVID-19. Study as a whole: Sites in the United States, Italy and Spain provided acute and convalescent COVID-19 samples. T cells, B-cell-depleted T cells, or PBMCs supplied cDNA or gDNA.

In the authors' workflow: How many nucleated cells were present was estimated from reference gene primer amplification. Libraries were prepared by immunoSEQ multiplex PCR; TCRdb keeps only in-frame clonotypes and omits some of them. V and J calls and clone size are those listed in that table; D and trimming were worked out from the DNA. The sample contains roughly 170,000 clones, 86% of which appear only once. V shed 7 bases, J shed 6 bases, and the junction held 8 bases outside the gene matches. Per germline, CDR1 SGDLS and CDR2 YYNGEE. This CDR3 is built from 14 residues. The sequence came from a man between 65 and 79 years old with active or convalescent COVID-19. Sequenced input: peripheral blood. The chain joins TRBV9 to TRBJ2-7; TRBD2 matches 12 bases. The DNA for the CDR3 is TGTGCCAGCGCCCGACTAGCGGGAGCTTCCGAGCAGTACTTC. Translating it yields CASARLAGASEQYF.